This T cell receptor (beta chain) is drawn from a study of T cells in Graves' hyperthyroidism and ophthalmopathy. Study-level results: Within blood appeared most thyroid clonotypes that had expanded above 0.001.

In making diagnoses, clinical symptoms, serum thyroxine and TRAb, thyroid ultrasound and orbital computed tomography were all used. This clonotype occurred many times. Its matching antigen is unknown. At one of its ends the junction is not consistent with the germline gene, which may arise from a read error. The source material, RNA transcripts, was used to amplify TCR beta CDR3 regions. The HTBI primer set drove a first-round RT-PCR of the TCR CDR3. TCRdb redid the calling of the multiplex PCR reads with MiXCR, one entry per CDR3 protein. The table has around 250,000 distinct CDR3 sequences, over 15% seen once. The sample was blood. The sequence was obtained from a woman between 18 and 29 years old with Graves' ophthalmopathy.

CDR3 in amino acids: CASSDGTAKHF. The CDR3 DNA reads as TGTGCCAGCAGCGACGGGACGGCAAAGCACTTC. The chain couples TRBV7-6 to TRBJ2-5; D is possibly TRBD1 or TRBD2 (5 bases each). The CDR3 extends over 11 amino acids. CDR1 SGHVS and CDR2 FNYEAQ come from the germline V gene.